These T cell receptor beta chains were read from a single sample in a study of human T cells and chemical hapten exposure. TCRdb called the RACE reads again in MiXCR, with one record for every CDR3 protein. The sample carries fewer than 150,000 distinct CDR3 sequences, roughly 15% recorded once. The material was whole blood, obtained in connection with sensitization to the hapten diphenylcyclopropenone (DPC). The receptors stem from a man aged 18 to 29 with alopecia areata. Some clones in this sample may be carry-over from other donors' samples. Both conserved end residues are part of each CDR3. A D gene is named only where the DNA matches it firmly. Where a row states a size, it is once, few, many or the class of an expanded clone; other rows omit it.

length	size	V	J	D	CDR3	DNA
14	few	TRBV7-9	TRBJ2-5	-	CASRAAGALETQYF	TGTGCCAGCAGAGCCGCGGGGGCCCTAGAGACCCAGTACTTC
13	-	TRBV29-1	TRBJ2-1	TRBD1	CSVTTGTGNEQFF	TGCAGCGTTACAACCGGGACAGGGAATGAGCAGTTCTTC
14	-	TRBV12-3/TRBV12-4	TRBJ1-1	-	CASSLGILSTEAFF	TGTGCCAGCAGTTTGGGCATCCTTAGTACTGAAGCTTTCTTT
17	few	TRBV11-2	TRBJ2-4	TRBD1	CASSERGLIPAKNIQYF	TGTGCCAGCAGTGAGAGGGGGCTCATCCCGGCCAAAAACATTCAGTACTTC
12	few	TRBV24-1	TRBJ2-3	-	CATSGDSDTQYF	TGTGCCACCAGTGGGGATTCAGATACGCAGTATTTT
18	-	TRBV24-1	TRBJ1-1	-	CATSDIVGQSRMNTEAFF	TGTGCCACCAGTGATATTGTCGGCCAGTCTCGAATGAACACTGAAGCTTTCTTT
16	-	TRBV4-3	TRBJ1-4	TRBD1	CASSQDEQGLKEKLFF	TGCGCCAGCAGCCAAGATGAACAGGGGTTAAAGGAAAAACTGTTTTTT
14	many	TRBV12-3/TRBV12-4	TRBJ1-5	-	CASSLEWGGQPQHF	TGTGCCAGCAGTTTAGAGTGGGGAGGTCAGCCCCAGCATTTT
15	few	TRBV7-3	TRBJ2-3	TRBD1	CASSYGARGFGTQYF	TGTGCCAGCAGCTACGGGGCCAGGGGGTTTGGTACGCAGTATTTT
14	few	TRBV7-6	TRBJ2-7	-	CASSFRDNSYEQYF	TGTGCCAGCAGCTTCCGGGACAACTCCTACGAGCAGTACTTC
16	few	TRBV7-2	TRBJ1-3	-	CASSLVAARKTNTIYF	TGTGCCAGCAGCTTAGTGGCCGCAAGGAAAACAAACACCATATATTTT
21	few	TRBV4-3	TRBJ2-4	-	CASSHGRVAGGSSQAKNIQYF	TGCGCCAGCAGCCACGGGAGGGTGGCAGGGGGCTCAAGCCAAGCCAAAAACATTCAGTACTTC
13	-	TRBV19	TRBJ2-7	-	CASSISGGNEQYF	TGTGCCAGTAGTATATCCGGGGGTAACGAGCAGTACTTC